One sample yielded the 8 T cell receptor beta chains listed below, sequenced in a study of prognosis after radiotherapy for stage I lung cancer (dated by TCRdb to the early 2020s). Sequencing took place on an Illumina HiSeq 3000. Two rounds of multiplex PCR were performed to amplify the TCR beta CDR3 region from genomic DNA. In the first PCR round, primers specific to each TRBV and TRBJ gene were used, and the primer sequences were filed in Chinese patent CN105087789A. The public sequencing data were trimmed at Q25 with fastp and processed into clonotypes with MiXCR by TCRdb, which kept only in-frame beta chains. Rows with one shared CDR3 protein collapse into an entry with the most common genes and DNA. This sample has around 63,000 distinct CDR3 sequences in its table, and about 30% of those were observed once. About 7.5% of the sample comes from the top ten. The specimen comprised PBMCs, sampled before or after stereotactic body radiation therapy (not recorded which). The receptor set was obtained from a donor over 45 with non-small cell lung cancer.

Regarding this clonotype: This could be a read error, since a much larger clone is one nucleotide away. The chain uses TRBV7-9 and TRBJ2-2; TRBD1 matches 8 bases. Trimming cost V 1 base and J 7 bases; bases outside gene matches: 11. Per the germline V gene, CDR1 is SEHNR and CDR2 is FQNEAQ (reference sequence). The CDR3 loop spans 17 amino acids. The CDR3 DNA reads TGTGCCAGCAGCTTAGAAGCGACAGGGGCTGAAGGCGGGGAGCTGTTTTTT. Protein sequence: CASSLEATGAEGGELFF.

In this sample, this clonotype turned up many times. The V gene is TRBV20-1, the J gene TRBJ1-6, with 7 bases fitting TRBD1. CDR1 and CDR2 from the germline V gene are DFQATT and SNEGSKA (reference sequence). CDR3 length equals 15 residues. V lost 2 bases and J lost 5; bases outside the gene matches: 6. This CDR3 reads CSARSGGTNNSPLHF. The CDR3 region has the DNA TGCAGTGCTAGATCAGGGGGAACGAATAATTCACCCCTCCACTTT.

This clonotype was observed many times. The chain uses TRBV9 and TRBJ1-2; 7 bases align to TRBD1. Per germline, CDR1 SGDLS and CDR2 YYNGEE. The CDR3 contains 16 residues. V shed 0 bases, J shed 4 bases, and the junction held 9 bases outside the gene matches. This CDR3 is CASSVASGGGPYGYTF. The CDR3 DNA sequence: TGTGCCAGCAGCGTAGCGTCGGGAGGGGGCCCCTATGGCTACACCTTC.

As regards this clonotype: The junction departs from germline at one end; a sequencing error may be responsible. The chain recombines TRBV6-1 with TRBJ2-7; 7 bases agree with TRBD2. Germline CDR1 is MNHNS and CDR2 is SASEGT. This CDR3 is built from 13 residues. The CDR3 reads CASIPEWDYDQYF. CDR3 DNA: TGTGCCAGCATCCCGGAGTGGGACTACGATCAGTACTTC.

In its sample, this clonotype was seen many times. This chain connects TRBV28 to TRBJ1-6; D unclear. The CDR3 loop spans 15 amino acids. Per the germline V gene, CDR1 is MDHEN and CDR2 is SYDVKM. V lost 3 bases and J 7 bases, leaving 13 bases between the germline ends. The CDR3 loop is CASSFEGPKNSPLHF. The CDR3 nucleotides read TGTGCCAGCAGTTTTGAAGGGCCTAAAAATTCACCCCTCCACTTT.

In the case of this clonotype: A read error may be the cause here, since a much bigger clone is one base away. The chain has TRBV20-1 and TRBJ1-4; D not certain. Trimming shortened V by 6 bases and J by 3 bases, and 17 bases separated the two germline ends. CDR3 length equals 15 residues. Per germline, CDR1 DFQATT and CDR2 SNEGSKA (reference sequence). The CDR3 DNA reads as TGCAGTGCCGGGCCATACCGAGTCCCTAATGAAAAACTGTTTTTT. Translated: CSAGPYRVPNEKLFF.

This clonotype was observed many times. The rearrangement links TRBV6-1 to TRBJ2-5, with D perhaps assigned TRBD1 or TRBD2 (5 bases each). The germline gives CDR1 MNHNS, CDR2 SASEGT. The CDR3 runs to 16 residues. V gave up 6 bases and J gave up 2 bases, with 19 bases separating them. The CDR3: CASRGDRAGNQETQYF. The CDR3 nucleotides are TGTGCCAGCAGGGGGGACCGGGCGGGCAATCAAGAGACCCAGTACTTC.

This clonotype occurred many times. The J gene is TRBJ2-2, the V gene TRBV2; the D gene is possibly TRBD1 (5 bases). The CDR3 length is 15 residues. V was trimmed by 2 bases and J by 2 bases, leaving 9 bases between them. CDR1 is SNHLY, CDR2 FYNNEI, per germline. The CDR3 DNA is TGTGCCAGCAGTGAATTCCAGGGCAACACCGGGGAGCTGTTTTTT. Encoded protein: CASSEFQGNTGELFF.